The 21 T cell receptor beta chains listed next were all sequenced from one sample in a study of T cell repertoires in aging, cancer and after chemotherapy. TCR beta rearrangements were amplified from peripheral blood genomic DNA. TRB rearrangements spanning V, D and J were amplified using mixed TRB-A/B primers. Each CDR3 protein gets one entry after TCRdb re-called the multiplex PCR reads with MiXCR. The sample carries 2,500 or so distinct CDR3 sequences, 59% recorded once. Sequencing was carried out using blood. Source of these receptors: a human donor with a blood cancer.

The chain links TRBV11-1 to TRBJ2-7; a weak D match, TRBD1 (6 bases). V gave up 5 bases and J gave up 7 bases, with 15 bases separating them. Germline CDR1 SGHAT, CDR2 FQDESV (reference sequence). There are 13 residues in the CDR3. This CDR3 is CASSRQELREQYF. The CDR3 region has the DNA TGTGCCAGCAGCCGACAGGAGCTGAGGGAGCAGTACTTC.

This rearrangement joins TRBV12-3 or TRBV12-4 to TRBJ1-2; D remains ambiguous. CDR3 length equals 13 residues. The V end lost 1 base, the J end lost 4 bases, and 7 bases lay between the germline ends. The CDR3 loop is CASSLETPYGYTF. The CDR3 nucleotides read TGTGCCAGCAGTTTAGAGACACCCTATGGCTACACCTTC.

CDR3 in amino acids: CASSPTVGSYEQYF. The CDR3 nucleotides are TGTGCCAGCAGTCCCACGGTGGGGTCCTACGAGCAGTACTTC. V and J are TRBV6-5 and TRBJ2-7; no firm D call. Trimming shortened V by 5 bases and J by 1 base, and 12 bases separated the two germline ends. The CDR3 runs to 14 residues. The V gene's germline CDR1 is MNHEY and CDR2 SVGAGI.

This clonotype was seen a single time. A junction end diverges from the germline sequence, so it may reflect a read error. The rearrangement joins TRBV12-3 or TRBV12-4 to TRBJ2-3, with D unresolved. The CDR3 covers 13 residues. CDR3 nucleotide sequence: TGTGCCAGCAGCTTAGTACCAGAGCCTACGCAGTATTTT. Encoded protein: CASSLVPEPTQYF.

The chain carries TRBV6-1 and TRBJ2-2, with D tentatively TRBD1 or TRBD2 (5 bases each). CDR1 and CDR2 from the germline V gene are MNHNS and SASEGT. Trimming cost V 4 bases and J 2 bases, with 20 bases left between them. There are 18 residues in the CDR3. CDR3 nucleotides: TGTGCCAGCAGTGGAGTGAACGGGAAAGGGGCCAACACCGGGGAGCTGTTTTTT. Translated, it gives CASSGVNGKGANTGELFF.

The chain recombines TRBV6-5 with TRBJ2-3; no clear D gene. The CDR3 runs 11 residues. The germline V gene has CDR1 MNHEY and CDR2 SVGAGI. Between the trimmed V and J ends, which lost 6 bases and 5 bases, there was a span of 6 bases. The CDR3, as DNA: TGTGCCAGCAGATTAAGAGATACGCAGTATTTT. Its protein is CASRLRDTQYF.

In this sample, this clonotype turned up a few times. This sequence joins TRBV6-1 and TRBJ1-2, with D unresolved. The V and J ends lost 5 bases and 0 bases respectively, with 19 bases between them. Per germline, CDR1 MNHNS and CDR2 SASEGT. The CDR3 covers 17 residues. The CDR3 nucleotides read TGTGCCAGCAGTCTTTCTTCGATACCGTCCCCTAACTATGGCTACACCTTC. It encodes CASSLSSIPSPNYGYTF.

This clonotype is a singleton in its sample. The rearrangement links TRBV12-3 or TRBV12-4 to TRBJ1-2; D may be TRBD1 (6 bases). This CDR3 is 13 amino acids long. V lost 6 bases, J lost 3 bases, and 11 bases lay in between. For the CDR3, the DNA is TGTGCCAGCAGGACCAACAGGGACTATGGCTACACCTTC. This encodes CASRTNRDYGYTF.

The V and J genes are TRBV7-9 and TRBJ2-5, with 9 bases aligning to TRBD1. Germline V gene data show CDR1 as SEHNR and CDR2 as FQNEAQ (reference sequence). The CDR3 spans 16 residues. The V and J ends lost 0 bases and 2 bases, in that order; junction bases with no gene match: 4. The CDR3 is CASSLAGTGSQETQYF. CDR3 in DNA: TGTGCCAGCAGCTTAGCGGGGACAGGGAGTCAAGAGACCCAGTACTTC.

The chain's CDR3 is CSALTSGRAYEQYF. CDR3 DNA sequence: TGCAGTGCCTTAACTAGCGGGAGGGCCTACGAGCAGTACTTC. J is TRBJ2-7 and V is TRBV20-1; 13 bases are a match to TRBD2. The CDR3 is 14 amino acids. Germline-derived CDR1 and CDR2 are DFQATT and SNEGSKA (reference sequence). V was pared by 6 bases and J by 2 bases, with 4 bases of the junction left unmatched.

The rearrangement uses TRBV30 and TRBJ2-5; D possibly corresponds to TRBD2 (5 bases). The CDR3 covers 12 residues. From germline, CDR1 is GTSNPN and CDR2 SVGIG (reference sequence). V gave up 4 bases and J gave up 5 bases, with 11 bases separating them. CDR3: CAWNGVGETQYF. The CDR3 region has the DNA TGTGCCTGGAACGGGGTAGGGGAGACCCAGTACTTC.

A few counts support this clonotype. The CDR3, as DNA: TGTGCCTGGAGTGTAGTGGGTACCGGGGAGCTGTTTTTT. It translates to CAWSVVGTGELFF. The chain carries TRBV30 and TRBJ2-2; no definite D call. The V gene's germline CDR1 is GTSNPN and CDR2 SVGIG (reference sequence). The CDR3 length is 13 residues. V was pared by 0 bases and J by 5 bases, with 7 bases between.

This chain links TRBV4-3 with TRBJ2-6; weak D call: TRBD2 (5 bases). V was clipped by 2 bases and J by 3 bases, with 11 bases between them. CDR1 and CDR2 from the germline V gene are LGHNA and YSLEER. The CDR3 runs 16 residues. CDR3 nucleotides: TGCGCCAGCAGCCAAAGCGGAGATTATGGGGCCAACGTCCTGACTTTC. Translating it yields CASSQSGDYGANVLTF.

J is TRBJ1-1 and V is TRBV30; 7 positions agree with TRBD1. Per germline, CDR1 GTSNPN and CDR2 SVGIG (reference sequence). This CDR3 is built from 13 residues. V trimming: 5 bases; J trimming: 1 base; junction bases outside the gene matches: 4. The CDR3 reads CAWDRQGNTEAFF. CDR3 in DNA: TGTGCCTGGGACAGACAGGGGAACACTGAAGCTTTCTTT.

The rearrangement joins TRBV11-1 to TRBJ2-1; no firm D call. V dropped 10 bases and J dropped 5 bases, with 15 bases sitting between them. The germline gives CDR1 SGHAT, CDR2 FQDESV (reference sequence). The CDR3 loop spans 13 amino acids. DNA for the CDR3: TGTGCCACCAGGAATAGCAGAGACAATGAGCAGTTCTTC. Translating gives CATRNSRDNEQFF.

In this sample, this clonotype turned up a few times. This chain uses TRBV5-6 with TRBJ1-2, with unresolved D. The CDR3 totals 11 residues. The germline CDR1 and CDR2 sequences are SGHDT and YYEEEE. V was clipped by 5 bases and J by 7 bases, with 9 bases between them. CDR3 coding DNA: TGTGCCAGCAGGTCCCTGGGTGGCTACACCTTC. Protein product: CASRSLGGYTF.

The chain employs TRBV19 and TRBJ1-3; no clear D gene. The V end was cut by 5 bases, the J end by 0 bases, with 11 bases between. The CDR3 loop spans 15 amino acids. Germline V CDR1 and CDR2: LNHDA, SQIVND (reference sequence). This chain's CDR3 is CASSPVLISGNTIYF. CDR3 in DNA: TGTGCCAGTAGTCCGGTCCTCATCTCTGGAAACACCATATATTTT. Full variable domain (rest looked up from reference TRBV19 and TRBJ1-3): DGGITQSPKYLFRKEGQNVTLSCEQNLNHDAMYWYRQDPGQGLRLIYYSQIVNDFQKGDIAEGYSVSREKKESFPLTVTSAQKNPTAFYLCASSPVLISGNTIYFGEGSWLTVV.

The rearrangement links TRBV12-3 or TRBV12-4 to TRBJ2-1; 9 nucleotides match TRBD2. J lost 3 bases, V lost 3 bases, and 6 bases had no gene match. The CDR3 runs 16 residues. CDR3 protein: CASSFRGGALYNEQFF. CDR3 nucleotide sequence: TGTGCCAGCAGTTTTCGCGGGGGGGCCCTCTACAATGAGCAGTTCTTC.

The sample holds a few counts of this clonotype. The chain combines TRBV6-5 with TRBJ2-7, with TRBD1 identical over 7 bases. Germline assignment: CDR1 MNHEY and CDR2 SVGAGI. Unmatched junction bases numbered 5, after V lost 6 bases and J lost 0 bases. The CDR3 contains 14 residues. The CDR3 is CASSRDRPSYEQYF. Written as DNA, the CDR3 is TGTGCCAGCAGCCGGGACAGACCCTCCTACGAGCAGTACTTC.

CDR3 protein: CASSPNILPTRVSGNTIYF. CDR3 nucleotides: TGTGCCAGCAGTCCTAATATCCTCCCAACAAGGGTCTCTGGAAACACCATATATTTT. The chain combines TRBV6-2 or TRBV6-3 with TRBJ1-3; unclear D gene. The V end was cut by 5 bases, the J end by 0 bases, with 23 bases between. Germline V CDR1 and CDR2: MNHEY, SVGEGT. The CDR3 loop spans 19 amino acids.

Points on this clonotype: The junction shows a germline mismatch at one end, possibly a read error. The V gene is TRBV7-6, the J gene TRBJ2-7, with TRBD2 matching over 11 bases. Germline CDR1 is SGHVS and CDR2 is FNYEAQ. The CDR3 totals 15 residues. CDR3 protein: CASSPGTSGTHEQYF. The CDR3, as DNA: TGCGCCAGCAGCCCCGGGACTAGCGGCACCCACGAGCAGTACTTC. The variable domain in full, with the rest retrieved from reference TRBV7-6 and TRBJ2-7, is GAGVSQSPRYKVTKRGQDVALRCDPISGHVSLYWYRQALGQGPEFLTYFNYEAQQDKSGLPNDRFSAERPEGSISTLTIQRTEQRDSAMYRCASSPGTSGTHEQYFGPGTRLTVT.